One TCR beta chain is described in this entry. The germline V gene has CDR1 SGHAT and CDR2 FQNNGV. The CDR3 contains 16 residues. V lost 5 bases and J lost 8; bases outside the gene matches: 14. This sample was included in a study of blood T cell repertoires in COVID-19. Study-wide background: Collection of acute and convalescent COVID-19 samples took place in the United States, Italy and Spain. PBMCs, B-cell-depleted T cells, or T cells were the source of the cDNA or gDNA that made up the material.

Per the original methods: The authors estimated nucleated cell counts from reference gene primer amplification. Measured with immunoSEQ multiplex PCR; TCRdb has only the in-frame clones, and not every one. D and trimming come from the DNA, and the V and J calls and clone size come from that table. Of 120,000 to 150,000 clones listed, around 84% are singletons. This clonotype was obtained from a human donor in a cohort sampled during active COVID-19. The rearrangement joins TRBV11-2 to TRBJ2-3, with 9 bases aligning to TRBD1. The sequenced material came from peripheral blood. CDR3: CASSHTGTGFLGTQYF. The DNA of the CDR3 is TGTGCCAGCAGCCACACTGGGACAGGGTTTTTGGGTACGCAGTATTTT.